A single sample gave rise to the 13 T cell receptor beta chains below, sequenced in a study of blood T cell repertoires in COVID-19. The assay was immunoSEQ multiplex PCR, and TCRdb's table has in-frame clones only and misses some. The sample holds 490,000 or so clones, approximately 90% seen once. The material sequenced was PBMCs or T cells enriched from blood (not recorded which). These receptors came from a woman aged 55-75 years who had recovered from COVID-19.

The J gene is TRBJ2-4, the V gene TRBV10-3; D might be TRBD1 (6 bases). The CDR3 contains 16 residues. Germline loops: CDR1 ENHRY, CDR2 SYGVKD. Trimming removed 2 bases at V and 0 bases at J, with 11 bases between. The CDR3 here is CAISEGGYLAKNIQYF. CDR3 nucleotides: TGTGCCATCAGTGAGGGGGGCTACCTAGCCAAAAACATTCAGTACTTC.

The chain couples TRBV30 to TRBJ2-3; D may be TRBD1 (6 bases). The length of the CDR3 is 18 residues. The germline CDR1 and CDR2 sequences are GTSNPN and SVGIG (reference sequence). Trimming cost V 1 base and J 4 bases, with 24 bases left between them. The CDR3 DNA reads as TGTGCCTGGAGTGCGCAGGTGACAGGTCTCTTAAGGGCAGATACGCAGTATTTT. Translating gives CAWSAQVTGLLRADTQYF.

Turning to this clone: The germline gene is not matched at one end of the junction; a read error may be the cause. The rearrangement links TRBV7-7 to TRBJ2-3, with D maybe TRBD1 (6 bases). CDR1 is SSHAT, CDR2 FNYEAQ, per germline (reference sequence). CDR3 size: 15 residues. The CDR3 protein is CASSSSGQFSDTQYF. The CDR3 nucleotides are TGTGCTAGCAGCTCGTCCGGACAGTTCTCAGATACGCAGTATTTT.

The chain is built from TRBV4-1 and TRBJ1-5; D not resolved. Germline V gives CDR1 MGHRA, CDR2 YSYEKL. V lost 0 bases and J 0 bases, leaving 9 bases between the germline ends. This CDR3 contains 16 residues. The CDR3 sequence is CASSQDPADSNQPQHF. In DNA form, the CDR3 reads TGCGCCAGCAGCCAAGATCCCGCGGATAGCAATCAGCCCCAGCATTTT.

This chain uses TRBV12-3 or TRBV12-4 with TRBJ1-1; TRBD1 might be the D (5 bases). V dropped 7 bases and J dropped 1 base, with 10 bases sitting between them. The CDR3 runs 13 residues. The CDR3, as DNA: TGTGCCAGCAAAGGGGTGGGGAACACTGAAGCTTTCTTT. Its translation is CASKGVGNTEAFF.

The V call is TRBV5-1, the J call TRBJ2-5; D gene uncertain. The V gene lost 7 bases and the J gene lost 1 base, with 8 bases spanning the gap. The CDR3 has 12 amino acids. Germline V CDR1 and CDR2: SGHRS, YFSETQ. The CDR3 sequence: CASRVSQETQYF. In DNA, the CDR3 is TGCGCCAGCCGGGTTAGCCAAGAGACCCAGTACTTC. Full variable domain (missing parts from reference TRBV5-1 and TRBJ2-5): KAGVTQTPRYLIKTRGQQVTLSCSPISGHRSVSWYQQTPGQGLQFLFEYFSETQRNKGNFPGRFSGRQFSNSRSEMNVSTLELGDSALYLCASRVSQETQYFGPGTRLLVL.

The V gene is TRBV11-3, the J gene TRBJ2-5, with D uncertain. The CDR3 totals 10 residues. Germline assignment: CDR1 SGHNT and CDR2 YENEEA. V was clipped by 11 bases and J by 7 bases, with 11 bases between them. Written as DNA, the CDR3 is TGTGCCCGCGTCCCGGGGACCCAGTACTTC. Its translation: CARVPGTQYF.

The chain has TRBV28 and TRBJ1-5; D is possibly TRBD1 (5 bases). V lost 7 bases to trimming and J lost 1 base, with 17 bases between them. There are 16 residues in the CDR3. CDR1 is MDHEN, CDR2 SYDVKM, per germline. The DNA for the CDR3 is TGTGCCAGCACTACTAAGGGGCAGGGAAGCAATCAGCCCCAGCATTTT. Amino acid sequence: CASTTKGQGSNQPQHF.

V is TRBV4-2 and J is TRBJ2-3; 12 bases agree with TRBD2. CDR1 and CDR2 (germline): LGHNA, YNFKEQ. CDR3 length: 20 residues. Germline trimming cut 1 base from V and 1 base from J; bases unmatched to any gene: 12. In nucleotides, the CDR3 is TGTGCCAGCAGCCAAGGGCTAGCGGGGGGGCCGGGGCTCGGCACAGATACGCAGTATTTT. Its protein product is CASSQGLAGGPGLGTDTQYF.

The V and J genes are TRBV5-8 and TRBJ2-3, with 7 bases aligning to TRBD2. V lost 4 bases to trimming and J lost 4 bases; unmatched junction nucleotides: 9. Per germline, CDR1 SGHTS and CDR2 YDEGEE. This CDR3 is built from 15 residues. The CDR3 DNA sequence: TGTGCCAGCAGCCGGGGGAGGGTGGCGGCAGATACGCAGTATTTT. It codes for CASSRGRVAADTQYF.

In regard to this clone: The sample contains more than one DNA sequence encoding this CDR3. The chain has TRBV5-1 and TRBJ2-2; D remains ambiguous. V lost 0 bases, J lost 0 bases, and 6 bases lay in between. The length of the CDR3 is 15 residues. The germline CDR1 and CDR2 sequences are SGHRS and YFSETQ. The CDR3 nucleotides read TGCGCCAGCAGCTTGGGACTTACGAACACCGGGGAGCTGTTTTTT. It translates to CASSLGLTNTGELFF.

The J gene is TRBJ2-7, the V gene TRBV2; TRBD2 aligns across 8 bases. CDR1 is SNHLY and CDR2 is FYNNEI in the germline V gene. The ends lost 10 bases at V and 0 bases at J; junction bases unmatched: 8. The CDR3 has 14 residues. In DNA form, the CDR3 reads TGTGCCAACGGGAGAGCGGGGGTCTCCTACGAGCAGTACGTC. It encodes CANGRAGVSYEQYV.

This clone was seen only once. At one end the junction does not follow the germline gene, possibly because of a read error. V usage is TRBV27 and J usage is TRBJ2-1; D is undetermined. The CDR3 has 16 residues. CDR1 and CDR2 from the germline V gene are MNHEY and SMNVEV (reference sequence). CDR3: CASSISSSVSYNEQFF. The CDR3 region has the DNA TGTGCCAGCAGTATATCGAGCAGCGTGTCCTACAATGAGCAGTTCTTC.